This T cell receptor beta chain was identified during a study of shared clonotypes between healthy human individuals. Study background: Plates per donor: three CD4 naive, three CD4 memory, two CD8 naive, one CD8 memory. Overall study findings and caveats: Larger estimated richness was generally seen in naive subsets than in memory subsets. Sharing across four donors was highest in naive CD4 (around 5%) and lowest in memory CD8 (roughly 0.4%).

Every subset had its genomic DNA shared out evenly among several immunoSEQ plates. TCRdb's copy holds only in-frame clones and misses some; the assay was immunoSEQ multiplex PCR. The table lists more than 550,000 clones, roughly 72% of them singletons, with 1.8% in the top ten. Of note for this clone: Its cognate antigen is unknown.

This CDR3 has 16 residues. Germline values: CDR1 MNHNY, CDR2 SVGAGI (reference sequence). V shed 4 bases and J 3 bases; nucleotides not matched to a gene: 8. The V and J genes are TRBV6-6 and TRBJ2-4; 8 bases map to TRBD1. Sequenced: memory CD4+ T cells sorted from blood. Subset here: CD45RA-negative fraction. This sequence originates from a woman aged 30 to 39 in good health. The CDR3 sequence is CASSLQGDYGKNIQYF. The CDR3 DNA is TGTGCCAGCAGTTTACAGGGGGATTACGGCAAAAACATTCAGTACTTC.